What follows are 18 T cell receptor beta chains derived from one specimen sequenced in a study of blood T cell repertoires in COVID-19. Profiled with immunoSEQ multiplex PCR; TCRdb holds only in-frame clones, not every one. This sample has 310,000 or so clones, with roughly 90% found just once. The sequenced material came from peripheral blood. These receptors all stem from a woman aged 45-65 years with active or convalescent COVID-19.

CDR3 coding DNA: TGCGCCAGCAGAGGCGGGAGGGCCGCCCACGGTGAGCAGTTCTTC. This gives the protein CASRGGRAAHGEQFF. The V gene is TRBV23-1, the J gene TRBJ2-1; 9 nucleotides line up with TRBD2. TRBV23-1 is an open reading frame whose function is uncertain. This CDR3 has 15 residues. J lost 9 bases, V lost 6 bases, and 12 bases had no gene match.

The chain couples TRBV28 to TRBJ1-5; D call uncertain. The V end lost 4 bases, the J end lost 9 bases, and 10 bases lay between the germline ends. Germline V lookup: CDR1 MDHEN, CDR2 SYDVKM. This CDR3 is 12 amino acids long. CDR3 in DNA: TGTGCCAGCAGTTCGGATGCAGGGCCCCAGCATTTT. Its translation is CASSSDAGPQHF.

The chain has TRBV15 and TRBJ2-1, with 9 bases fitting TRBD1. CDR1 is LNHNV, CDR2 YYDKDF, per germline (reference sequence). The length of the CDR3 is 17 residues. The trim removed 4 bases at V and 5 bases at J, leaving 12 bases unmatched. CDR3 nucleotide sequence: TGTGCCACCAGCACGCCCCTTTGGGGGACAGGGAACAATGAGCAGTTCTTC. This encodes CATSTPLWGTGNNEQFF.

This chain uses TRBV2 with TRBJ1-3; D ambiguous. CDR1 and CDR2 from the germline V gene are SNHLY and FYNNEI. Trimming cost V 4 bases and J 0 bases, with 7 bases left between them. CDR3 length: 14 residues. Here the CDR3 reads CASSVEPSGNTIYF. DNA of the CDR3: TGTGCCAGCAGTGTAGAGCCCTCTGGAAACACCATATATTTT.

In its sample, this clone was seen once. The rearrangement uses TRBV4-1 and TRBJ1-3; D is possibly TRBD1 (5 bases). V was pared by 8 bases and J by 4 bases, with 15 bases between. This CDR3 region has 14 residues. Germline V gives CDR1 MGHRA, CDR2 YSYEKL. CDR3 loop: CASRETEVGNTIYF. As DNA, the CDR3 is TGCGCCAGCCGTGAGACAGAGGTCGGAAACACCATATATTTT.

The rearrangement links TRBV7-9 to TRBJ2-1; 9 positions match TRBD2. Germline V gene data show CDR1 as SEHNR and CDR2 as FQNEAQ (reference sequence). V was pared by 10 bases and J by 8 bases, with 12 bases of the junction left unmatched. This CDR3 spans 14 amino acids. CDR3 region: CATIGGLARDEQFF. CDR3 sequence (DNA): TGTGCCACCATCGGGGGACTAGCACGGGATGAGCAGTTCTTC.

The chain recombines TRBV30 with TRBJ2-7; a weak D match, TRBD1 (6 bases). In germline, CDR1 is GTSNPN, CDR2 SVGIG (reference sequence). Trimming took off 0 bases at V and 3 bases at J, with 9 bases between the two ends. CDR3 length: 13 residues. The CDR3 here is CAWSVIGGYEQYF. CDR3 DNA sequence: TGTGCCTGGAGTGTAATAGGGGGCTACGAGCAGTACTTC.

V gene TRBV5-4 combines with J gene TRBJ1-1; D not resolved. Germline V lookup: CDR1 SGHNT, CDR2 YYREEE (reference sequence). This CDR3 spans 16 amino acids. V shed 0 bases and J shed 1 base, with 13 bases lying between them. The CDR3 loop is CASSLALPRQNTEAFF. The CDR3 DNA reads as TGTGCCAGCAGCTTGGCGCTTCCCAGACAGAACACTGAAGCTTTCTTT.

The CDR3 spells CASSVDVAGGHEQFF. The CDR3 DNA is TGTGCCAGCAGCGTAGACGTAGCGGGAGGGCATGAGCAGTTCTTC. V gene TRBV9 combines with J gene TRBJ2-1, with 11 bases lining up with TRBD2. The CDR3 extends over 15 amino acids. Germline lookup yields CDR1 SGDLS and CDR2 YYNGEE. V lost 0 bases and J lost 8; bases outside the gene matches: 4. Together with reference TRBV9 and TRBJ2-1, the CDR3 gives the full variable domain: DSGVTQTPKHLITATGQRVTLRCSPRSGDLSVYWYQQSLDQGLQFLIQYYNGEERAKGNILERFSAQQFPDLHSELNLSSLELGDSALYFCASSVDVAGGHEQFFGPGTRLTVL.

Only one count was recorded for this clone. The gene calls are TRBV3-1 (or the pseudogene TRBV3-2) and TRBJ2-7, with D unresolved. Germline CDR1 and CDR2: LGHDT and YNNKEL (reference sequence). The V and J ends lost 1 base and 0 bases respectively, with 7 bases between them. CDR3 size: 14 residues. This CDR3 reads CASSQGTASYEQYF. In DNA, the CDR3 is TGTGCCAGCAGCCAAGGCACAGCCTCCTACGAGCAGTACTTC.

The CDR3 sequence is CASSQDGQREGQADTQYF. The CDR3 nucleotides are TGTGCCAGCAGCCAAGACGGCCAGCGGGAGGGCCAAGCAGATACGCAGTATTTT. This chain uses TRBV3-1 (or the pseudogene TRBV3-2) with TRBJ2-3, with 10 bases matching TRBD2. The CDR3 has 18 residues. Germline V CDR1 and CDR2: LGHDT, YNNKEL (reference sequence). Trimming removed 0 bases from V and 4 bases from J; junction bases left unmatched: 10.

The chain uses TRBV25-1 and TRBJ1-1; TRBD1 aligns across 7 bases. The CDR3 sequence is 13 residues long. With 3 bases clipped from V and 4 bases from J, the junction kept 2 bases outside the gene matches. CDR1 and CDR2 (germline): MGHDK, SYGVNS. The chain's CDR3 is CASSENRGTEAFF. The DNA of the CDR3 is TGTGCCAGCAGTGAGAACAGGGGCACTGAAGCTTTCTTT.

V gene TRBV4-3 combines with J gene TRBJ2-1; TRBD2 aligns across 7 bases. Germline CDR1 is LGHNA and CDR2 is YSLEER. With V trimmed by 0 bases and J by 1 base, 9 bases remained unmatched. CDR3 length: 18 amino acids. For the CDR3, the DNA is TGCGCCAGCAGCCAAGATAGGGCGGGGCGGGGGTCCTACAATGAGCAGTTCTTC. Amino acids: CASSQDRAGRGSYNEQFF.

This rearrangement joins TRBV6-2 or TRBV6-3 to TRBJ2-1, with D possibly being TRBD2 (6 bases). Trimming took 0 bases from V and 6 from J, leaving 15 bases between them. The V gene's germline CDR1 is MNHEY and CDR2 SVGEGT. The length of the CDR3 is 16 residues. Here the CDR3 DNA reads TGTGCCAGCAGTTACTCCCCCCGAGGAGCGGGCAATGAGCAGTTCTTC. It is translated as CASSYSPRGAGNEQFF.

The rearrangement uses TRBV28 and TRBJ1-4; 7 positions agree with TRBD1. The CDR3 has 15 residues. Trimming took 4 bases from V and 6 from J; bases not matched to a gene: 8. Germline CDR1 is MDHEN and CDR2 is SYDVKM. CDR3 sequence reads: CASSWRQGVDEKLFF. The CDR3 DNA follows: TGTGCCAGCAGTTGGAGACAGGGTGTTGATGAAAAACTGTTTTTT.

The V and J genes are TRBV7-3 and TRBJ2-7; perhaps TRBD1 as D (6 bases). V was pared by 6 bases and J by 5 bases, with 14 bases between. Germline V gene data show CDR1 as SGHTA and CDR2 as FQGTGA. The CDR3 runs 13 residues. This CDR3 reads CASSEGGDNEQYF. The CDR3 region has the DNA TGTGCCAGCAGTGAAGGGGGAGACAACGAGCAGTACTTC.

This chain connects TRBV27 to TRBJ1-3; TRBD1 is a possible D gene (6 bases). In germline, CDR1 is MNHEY, CDR2 SMNVEV (reference sequence). Trimming pared 6 bases from V and 0 bases from J, leaving 12 bases between. The CDR3 contains 15 residues. The CDR3 spells CASRGQGISGNTIYF. CDR3 coding DNA: TGTGCCAGCAGGGGACAAGGGATCTCTGGAAACACCATATATTTT.

The chain recombines TRBV27 with TRBJ2-3, with D possibly matching TRBD2 (5 bases). This CDR3 comprises 15 residues. Germline CDR1 reads MNHEY; CDR2 reads SMNVEV (reference sequence). The V gene lost 7 bases and the J gene lost 2 bases, with 16 bases spanning the gap. The CDR3, as DNA: TGTGCCAGCAAGGCAACAACGGGATCCACAGATACGCAGTATTTT. Protein product: CASKATTGSTDTQYF.